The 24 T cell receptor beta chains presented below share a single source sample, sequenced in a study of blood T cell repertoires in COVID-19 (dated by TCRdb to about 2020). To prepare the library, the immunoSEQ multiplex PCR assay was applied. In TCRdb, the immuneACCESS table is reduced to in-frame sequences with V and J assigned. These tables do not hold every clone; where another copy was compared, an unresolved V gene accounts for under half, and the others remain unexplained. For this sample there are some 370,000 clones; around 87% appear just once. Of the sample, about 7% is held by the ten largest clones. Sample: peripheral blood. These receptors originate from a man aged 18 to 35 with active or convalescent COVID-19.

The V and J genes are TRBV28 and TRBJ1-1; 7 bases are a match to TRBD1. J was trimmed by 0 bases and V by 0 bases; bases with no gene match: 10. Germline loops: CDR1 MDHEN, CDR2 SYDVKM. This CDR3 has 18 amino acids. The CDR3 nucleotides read TGTGCCAGCAGTTTATGGGCCGGGACAGCAGAACTGAACACTGAAGCTTTCTTT. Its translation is CASSLWAGTAELNTEAFF.

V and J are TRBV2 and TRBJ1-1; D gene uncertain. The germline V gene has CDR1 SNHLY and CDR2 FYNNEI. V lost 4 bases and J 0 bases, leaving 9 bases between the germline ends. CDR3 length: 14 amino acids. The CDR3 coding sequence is TGTGCCAGCAGTGTTCGCAGTTTGAACACTGAAGCTTTCTTT. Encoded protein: CASSVRSLNTEAFF.

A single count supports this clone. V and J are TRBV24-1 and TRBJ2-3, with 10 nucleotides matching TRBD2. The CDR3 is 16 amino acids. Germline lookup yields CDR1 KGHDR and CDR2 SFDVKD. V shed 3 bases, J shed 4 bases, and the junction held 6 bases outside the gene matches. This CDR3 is CATSDPRLAGSDTQYF. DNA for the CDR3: TGTGCCACCAGTGATCCACGACTAGCGGGTTCAGATACGCAGTATTTT.

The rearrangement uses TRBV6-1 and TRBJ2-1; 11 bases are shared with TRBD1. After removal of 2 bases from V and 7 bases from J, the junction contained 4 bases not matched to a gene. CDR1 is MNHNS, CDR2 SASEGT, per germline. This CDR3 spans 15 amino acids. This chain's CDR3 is CASSEPGQGGNEQFF. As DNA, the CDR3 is TGTGCCAGCAGTGAACCGGGACAGGGGGGGAATGAGCAGTTCTTC.

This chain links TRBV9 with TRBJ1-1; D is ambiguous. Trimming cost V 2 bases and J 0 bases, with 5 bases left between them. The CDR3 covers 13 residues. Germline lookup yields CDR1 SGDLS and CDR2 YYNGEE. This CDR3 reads CASSVQVNTEAFF. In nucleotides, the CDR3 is TGTGCCAGCAGCGTTCAGGTGAACACTGAAGCTTTCTTT. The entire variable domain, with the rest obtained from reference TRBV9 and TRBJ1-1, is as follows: DSGVTQTPKHLITATGQRVTLRCSPRSGDLSVYWYQQSLDQGLQFLIQYYNGEERAKGNILERFSAQQFPDLHSELNLSSLELGDSALYFCASSVQVNTEAFFGQGTRLTVV.

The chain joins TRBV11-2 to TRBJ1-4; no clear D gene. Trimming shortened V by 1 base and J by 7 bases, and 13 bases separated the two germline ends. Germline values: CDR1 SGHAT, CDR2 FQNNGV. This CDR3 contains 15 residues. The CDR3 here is CASSLGPGRGEKLFF. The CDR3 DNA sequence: TGTGCCAGCAGCTTAGGGCCCGGCCGGGGTGAAAAACTGTTTTTT.

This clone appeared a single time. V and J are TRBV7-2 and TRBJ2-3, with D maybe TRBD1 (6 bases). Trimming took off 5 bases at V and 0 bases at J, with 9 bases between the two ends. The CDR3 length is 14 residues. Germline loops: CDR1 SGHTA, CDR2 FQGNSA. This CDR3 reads CASSATGSTDTQYF. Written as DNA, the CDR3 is TGTGCCAGCAGCGCCACAGGGAGCACAGATACGCAGTATTTT.

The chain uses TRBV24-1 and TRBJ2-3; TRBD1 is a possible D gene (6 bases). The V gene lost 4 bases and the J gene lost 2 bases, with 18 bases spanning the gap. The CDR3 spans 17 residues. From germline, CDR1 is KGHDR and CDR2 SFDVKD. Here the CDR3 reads CATSDPYTGQTTDTQYF. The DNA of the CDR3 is TGTGCCACCAGTGACCCCTACACTGGACAGACCACAGATACGCAGTATTTT.

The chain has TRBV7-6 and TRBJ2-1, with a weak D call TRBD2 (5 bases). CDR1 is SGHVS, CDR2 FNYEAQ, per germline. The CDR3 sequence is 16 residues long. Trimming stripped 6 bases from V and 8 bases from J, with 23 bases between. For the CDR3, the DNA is TGTGCCAGCAGTTTTGGTGGGGAGCCCATGGTCTATGAGCAGTTCTTC. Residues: CASSFGGEPMVYEQFF.

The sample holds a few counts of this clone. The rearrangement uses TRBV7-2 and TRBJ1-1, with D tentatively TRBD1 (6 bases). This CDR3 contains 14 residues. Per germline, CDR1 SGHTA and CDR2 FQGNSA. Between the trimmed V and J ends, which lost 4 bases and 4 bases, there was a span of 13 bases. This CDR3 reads CASSSNRASTEAFF. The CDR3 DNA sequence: TGTGCCAGCAGCTCCAACAGGGCGAGCACTGAAGCTTTCTTT. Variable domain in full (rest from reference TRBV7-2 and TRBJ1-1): GAGVSQSPSNKVTEKGKDVELRCDPISGHTALYWYRQSLGQGLEFLIYFQGNSAPDKSGLPSDRFSAERTGGSVSTLTIQRTQQEDSAVYLCASSSNRASTEAFFGQGTRLTVV.

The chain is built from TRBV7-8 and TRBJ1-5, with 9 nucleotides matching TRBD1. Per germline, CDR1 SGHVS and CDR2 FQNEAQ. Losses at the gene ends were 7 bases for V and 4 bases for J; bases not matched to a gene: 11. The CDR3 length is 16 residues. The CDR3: CASNQQGAYGNQPQHF. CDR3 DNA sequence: TGTGCCAGCAATCAACAGGGGGCCTACGGGAATCAGCCCCAGCATTTT.

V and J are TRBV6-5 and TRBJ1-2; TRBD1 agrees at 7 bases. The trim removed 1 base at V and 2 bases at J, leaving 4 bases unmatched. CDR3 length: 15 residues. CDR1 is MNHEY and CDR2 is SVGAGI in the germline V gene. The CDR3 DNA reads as TGTGCCAGCAGTTACTTGACAGGGCACAACTATGGCTACACCTTC. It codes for CASSYLTGHNYGYTF.

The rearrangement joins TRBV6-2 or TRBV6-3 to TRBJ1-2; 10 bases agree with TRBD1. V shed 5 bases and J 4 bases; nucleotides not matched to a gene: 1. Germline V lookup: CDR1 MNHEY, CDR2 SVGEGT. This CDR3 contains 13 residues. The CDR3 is CASSRTGGYGYTF. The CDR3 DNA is TGTGCCAGCAGTCGGACAGGGGGCTATGGCTACACCTTC.

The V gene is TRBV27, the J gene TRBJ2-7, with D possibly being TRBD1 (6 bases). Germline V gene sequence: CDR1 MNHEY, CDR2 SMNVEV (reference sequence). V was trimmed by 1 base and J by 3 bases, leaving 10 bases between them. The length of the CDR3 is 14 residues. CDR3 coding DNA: TGTGCCAGCAGTTTATTTCAGGGGTACTACGAGCAGTACTTC. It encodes CASSLFQGYYEQYF.

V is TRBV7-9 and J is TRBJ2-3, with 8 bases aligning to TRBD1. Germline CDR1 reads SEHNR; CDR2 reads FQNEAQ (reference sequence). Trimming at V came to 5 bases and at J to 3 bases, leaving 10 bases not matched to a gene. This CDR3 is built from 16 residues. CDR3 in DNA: TGTGCCAGCAGCCCCCGGACAGGGACAATGACAGATACGCAGTATTTT. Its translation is CASSPRTGTMTDTQYF.

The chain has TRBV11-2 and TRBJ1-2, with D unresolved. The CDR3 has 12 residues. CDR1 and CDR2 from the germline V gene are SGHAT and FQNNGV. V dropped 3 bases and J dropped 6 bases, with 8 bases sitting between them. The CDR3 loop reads CASSFSVDGYTF. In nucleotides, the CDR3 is TGTGCCAGCAGCTTTTCGGTTGATGGCTACACCTTC.

DNA of the CDR3: TGTGCCAGCAGCTTACTGGCGGTGAACACTGAAGCTTTCTTT. Protein: CASSLLAVNTEAFF. This chain uses TRBV7-3 with TRBJ1-1; D remains unclear. Germline CDR1 SGHTA, CDR2 FQGTGA. V was cut by 2 bases and J by 0 bases, with 7 bases left in between. The CDR3 is made up of 14 amino acids. The full variable domain, rest sourced from reference TRBV7-3 and TRBJ1-1, is GAGVSQTPSNKVTEKGKYVELRCDPISGHTALYWYRQSLGQGPEFLIYFQGTGAADDSGLPNDRFFAVRPEGSVSTLKIQRTERGDSAVYLCASSLLAVNTEAFFGQGTRLTVV.

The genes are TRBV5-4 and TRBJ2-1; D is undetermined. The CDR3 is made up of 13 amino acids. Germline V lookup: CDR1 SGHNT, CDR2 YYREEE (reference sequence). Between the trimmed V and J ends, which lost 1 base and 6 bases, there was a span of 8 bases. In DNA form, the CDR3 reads TGTGCCAGCAGCTTGTCTCCCCCCAATGAGCAGTTCTTC. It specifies CASSLSPPNEQFF.

The CDR3 DNA sequence: TGCAGCGCCCGGGTAACAGGTGAAGCTTTCTTT. Its protein is CSARVTGEAFF. This chain links TRBV29-1 with TRBJ1-1; D is perhaps TRBD1 (5 bases). V lost 7 bases, J lost 7 bases, and 13 bases lay in between. Germline V gives CDR1 SQVTM, CDR2 ANQGSEA. CDR3 length: 11 residues.

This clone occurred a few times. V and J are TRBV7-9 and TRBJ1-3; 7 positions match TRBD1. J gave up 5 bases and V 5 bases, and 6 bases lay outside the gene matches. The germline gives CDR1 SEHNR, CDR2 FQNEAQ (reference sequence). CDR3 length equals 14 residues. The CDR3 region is CASSLDRARNTIYF. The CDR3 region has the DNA TGTGCCAGCAGCCTCGACAGGGCGCGAAACACCATATATTTT.

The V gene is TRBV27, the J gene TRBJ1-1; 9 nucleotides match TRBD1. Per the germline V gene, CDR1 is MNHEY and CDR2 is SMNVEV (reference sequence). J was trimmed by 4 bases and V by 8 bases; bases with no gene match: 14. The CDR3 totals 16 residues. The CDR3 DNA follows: TGTGCCAGCGGACCTGGCTGGGACAGGGAGGGCACTGAAGCTTTCTTT. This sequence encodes CASGPGWDREGTEAFF.

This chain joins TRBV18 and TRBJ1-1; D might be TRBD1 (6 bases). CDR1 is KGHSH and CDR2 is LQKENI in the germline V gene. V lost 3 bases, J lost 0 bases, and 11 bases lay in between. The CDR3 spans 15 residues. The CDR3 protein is CASSPRQDMNTEAFF. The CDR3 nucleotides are TGTGCCAGCTCACCCCGACAGGACATGAACACTGAAGCTTTCTTT. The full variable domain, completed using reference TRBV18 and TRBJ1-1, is NAGVMQNPRHLVRRRGQEARLRCSPMKGHSHVYWYRQLPEEGLKFMVYLQKENIIDESGMPKERFSAEFPKEGPSILRIQQVVRGDSAAYFCASSPRQDMNTEAFFGQGTRLTVV.

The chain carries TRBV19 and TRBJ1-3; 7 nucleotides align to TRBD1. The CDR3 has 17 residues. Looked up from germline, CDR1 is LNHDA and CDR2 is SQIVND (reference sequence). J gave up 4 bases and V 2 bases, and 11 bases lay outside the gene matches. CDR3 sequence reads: CASSITDRQWSGNTIYF. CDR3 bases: TGTGCCAGTAGTATAACGGACAGGCAATGGTCCGGAAACACCATATATTTT.

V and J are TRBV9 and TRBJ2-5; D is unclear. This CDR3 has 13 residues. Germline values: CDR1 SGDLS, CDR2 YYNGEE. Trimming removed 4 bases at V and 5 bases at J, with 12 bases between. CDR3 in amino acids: CASSRVAGETQYF. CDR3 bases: TGTGCCAGCAGCCGTGTAGCTGGGGAGACCCAGTACTTC.